Listed below are T cell receptor beta chains from one sample, sequenced in a study of blood T cell repertoires in COVID-19. Assay: immunoSEQ multiplex PCR; the TCRdb copy retains only in-frame clones and omits some. This sample has 110,000 to 150,000 clones; 75% to 90% occur once, and the top ten carry 2.5% to 3.5%. Sequenced: peripheral blood. All receptors derive from a woman in her fifties or sixties with active COVID-19. Each CDR3 is given with its conserved first and last residue. Each record gives: D gene, clone size, J gene, V gene, CDR3 protein, CDR3 DNA. D genes are given only for firm matches. Some rows have no size entry. The others give once, few or many, or a class for an expanded clone.

d_call: .
clone_size: .
j_call: TRBJ2-2
v_call: TRBV14
cdr3_aa: CASSHIGTYHTGELFF
cdr3_nt: TGTGCCAGCAGCCACATCGGGACATACCACACCGGGGAGCTGTTTTTT

d_call: .
clone_size: .
j_call: TRBJ2-1
v_call: TRBV5-1
cdr3_aa: CASSQMTEWYNEQFF
cdr3_nt: TGCGCCAGCAGCCAAATGACAGAGTGGTACAATGAGCAGTTCTTC

d_call: TRBD2
clone_size: .
j_call: TRBJ2-3
v_call: TRBV5-1
cdr3_aa: CASSATSGSTDTQYF
cdr3_nt: TGCGCCAGCAGCGCGACTAGCGGCAGCACAGATACGCAGTATTTT

d_call: .
clone_size: .
j_call: TRBJ2-3
v_call: TRBV7-3
cdr3_aa: CASSLRGLNTDTQYF
cdr3_nt: TGTGCCAGCAGCTTACGGGGACTTAACACAGATACGCAGTATTTT

d_call: .
clone_size: .
j_call: TRBJ2-2
v_call: TRBV11-2
cdr3_aa: CASSSQGINTGELFF
cdr3_nt: TGTGCCAGCAGCTCACAGGGCATTAACACCGGGGAGCTGTTTTTT

d_call: TRBD1
clone_size: .
j_call: TRBJ2-1
v_call: TRBV5-1
cdr3_aa: CASRKARGPGGYNEQFF
cdr3_nt: TGCGCCAGCAGAAAGGCCAGGGGGCCAGGAGGGTACAATGAGCAGTTCTTC

d_call: TRBD1
clone_size: .
j_call: TRBJ2-7
v_call: TRBV6-6
cdr3_aa: CASREQGPSSYEQYF
cdr3_nt: TGTGCCAGCAGGGAACAGGGGCCAAGCTCCTACGAGCAGTACTTC

d_call: TRBD1
clone_size: .
j_call: TRBJ1-6
v_call: TRBV27
cdr3_aa: CASSLDRGNSPLHF
cdr3_nt: TGTGCCAGCAGTTTGGACAGGGGAAATTCACCCCTCCACTTT

d_call: .
clone_size: once
j_call: TRBJ2-6
v_call: TRBV28
cdr3_aa: CASSRARSGANVLTF
cdr3_nt: TGTGCCAGCAGCCGAGCACGCTCTGGGGCCAACGTCCTGACTTTC

d_call: .
clone_size: .
j_call: TRBJ2-7
v_call: TRBV6-5
cdr3_aa: CASGGGRTYEQYF
cdr3_nt: TGTGCCAGCGGAGGGGGCCGGACCTACGAGCAGTACTTC

d_call: .
clone_size: .
j_call: TRBJ2-1
v_call: TRBV18
cdr3_aa: CASSPPDNWDEQFF
cdr3_nt: TGTGCCAGCTCACCCCCAGACAATTGGGATGAGCAGTTCTTC

d_call: .
clone_size: .
j_call: TRBJ2-7
v_call: TRBV27
cdr3_aa: CASSSVGSGSYEQYF
cdr3_nt: TGTGCCAGCAGTTCCGTGGGGAGCGGGTCCTACGAGCAGTACTTC

d_call: .
clone_size: .
j_call: TRBJ2-7
v_call: TRBV5-1
cdr3_aa: CASSPPGVAYEQYF
cdr3_nt: TGCGCCAGCAGCCCCCCGGGAGTGGCCTACGAGCAGTACTTC

d_call: TRBD2
clone_size: .
j_call: TRBJ2-7
v_call: TRBV10-3
cdr3_aa: CAISDASGVYEQYF
cdr3_nt: TGTGCCATCAGTGACGCTAGCGGGGTCTACGAGCAGTACTTC

d_call: .
clone_size: .
j_call: TRBJ1-6
v_call: TRBV5-8
cdr3_aa: CASSFGKSINSPLHF
cdr3_nt: TGTGCCAGCAGCTTCGGGAAGAGCATCAATTCACCCCTCCACTTT

d_call: .
clone_size: .
j_call: TRBJ1-5
v_call: TRBV15
cdr3_aa: CATSRGQVGQPQHF
cdr3_nt: TGTGCCACCAGCAGAGGACAGGTCGGTCAGCCCCAGCATTTT

d_call: TRBD2
clone_size: .
j_call: TRBJ2-7
v_call: TRBV6-6
cdr3_aa: CASRPPAGVGEQYF
cdr3_nt: TGTGCCAGCAGACCCCCGGCGGGAGTCGGCGAGCAGTACTTC

d_call: .
clone_size: .
j_call: TRBJ2-1
v_call: TRBV24-1
cdr3_aa: CATSDLSPRDEQFF
cdr3_nt: TGTGCCACCAGTGATTTGTCGCCACGGGATGAGCAGTTCTTC

d_call: TRBD1
clone_size: once
j_call: TRBJ2-1
v_call: TRBV30
cdr3_aa: CAWRRTGAYNEQFF
cdr3_nt: TGTGCCTGGAGGCGGACAGGAGCCTACAATGAGCAGTTCTTC

d_call: TRBD1
clone_size: .
j_call: TRBJ2-2
v_call: TRBV12-3/TRBV12-4
cdr3_aa: CASDRGAGELFF
cdr3_nt: TGTGCCAGTGACAGGGGGGCCGGGGAGCTGTTTTTT

d_call: .
clone_size: .
j_call: TRBJ1-5
v_call: TRBV6-1
cdr3_aa: CASSEMGQGNQPQHF
cdr3_nt: TGTGCCAGCAGTGAGATGGGGCAAGGCAATCAGCCCCAGCATTTT

d_call: .
clone_size: .
j_call: TRBJ2-2
v_call: TRBV7-6
cdr3_aa: CASSSQGITGELFF
cdr3_nt: TGTGCCAGCAGCTCTCAGGGAATCACCGGGGAGCTGTTTTTT

d_call: TRBD1
clone_size: .
j_call: TRBJ2-7
v_call: TRBV4-3
cdr3_aa: CASSQDPFRDRGTYEQYF
cdr3_nt: TGCGCCAGCAGCCAAGATCCCTTCCGGGACAGGGGGACCTACGAGCAGTACTTC

d_call: .
clone_size: .
j_call: TRBJ2-1
v_call: TRBV28
cdr3_aa: CASSARVEQFF
cdr3_nt: TGTGCCAGCAGTGCCCGGGTTGAGCAGTTCTTC

d_call: TRBD1
clone_size: .
j_call: TRBJ2-7
v_call: TRBV10-3
cdr3_aa: CAISPGTGVWEQYF
cdr3_nt: TGTGCCATCAGCCCAGGGACAGGTGTCTGGGAGCAGTACTTC

d_call: .
clone_size: .
j_call: TRBJ2-7
v_call: TRBV7-2
cdr3_aa: CASSLQTVLGYEQYF
cdr3_nt: TGTGCCAGCAGCCTCCAGACAGTCCTTGGCTACGAGCAGTACTTC

d_call: .
clone_size: .
j_call: TRBJ1-6
v_call: TRBV12-3/TRBV12-4
cdr3_aa: CASSLGGGSPLHF
cdr3_nt: TGTGCCAGCAGTCTGGGGGGAGGGTCACCCCTCCACTTT

d_call: .
clone_size: .
j_call: TRBJ1-5
v_call: TRBV7-9
cdr3_aa: CASSLGGYSNQPQHF
cdr3_nt: TGTGCCAGCAGCTTGGGGGGGTATAGCAATCAGCCCCAGCATTTT

d_call: TRBD2
clone_size: .
j_call: TRBJ2-1
v_call: TRBV2
cdr3_aa: CASGTSGSNEQFF
cdr3_nt: TGTGCCAGCGGGACTAGCGGGAGCAATGAGCAGTTCTTC

d_call: TRBD2
clone_size: .
j_call: TRBJ2-5
v_call: TRBV6-2/TRBV6-3
cdr3_aa: CASSPVAGGPLETQYF
cdr3_nt: TGTGCCAGCAGCCCCGTAGCGGGAGGGCCGTTGGAGACCCAGTACTTC

d_call: TRBD1
clone_size: .
j_call: TRBJ2-1
v_call: TRBV14
cdr3_aa: CASNRGDRVKNEQFF
cdr3_nt: TGTGCCAGCAATAGAGGGGACAGGGTTAAAAATGAGCAGTTCTTC

d_call: TRBD1
clone_size: few
j_call: TRBJ1-2
v_call: TRBV19
cdr3_aa: CASTDWWDSSYTF
cdr3_nt: TGTGCCAGTACTGATTGGTGGGACAGCAGCTACACCTTC

d_call: TRBD2
clone_size: .
j_call: TRBJ2-1
v_call: TRBV6-2/TRBV6-3
cdr3_aa: CASSYSASGRNEQFF
cdr3_nt: TGTGCCAGCAGTTACTCCGCTAGCGGGAGGAATGAGCAGTTCTTC

d_call: .
clone_size: .
j_call: TRBJ2-7
v_call: TRBV12-3/TRBV12-4
cdr3_aa: CASSSSPNKQYF
cdr3_nt: TGTGCCAGCAGTTCCTCCCCCAACAAGCAGTACTTC

d_call: TRBD1
clone_size: .
j_call: TRBJ2-7
v_call: TRBV6-5
cdr3_aa: CASSYSMTGPYEQYF
cdr3_nt: TGTGCCAGCAGTTACTCGATGACAGGGCCCTACGAGCAGTACTTC

d_call: TRBD1
clone_size: .
j_call: TRBJ2-7
v_call: TRBV9
cdr3_aa: CASSVEGQGYYEQYF
cdr3_nt: TGTGCCAGCAGCGTAGAGGGACAGGGATACTACGAGCAGTACTTC

d_call: TRBD1
clone_size: .
j_call: TRBJ1-1
v_call: TRBV5-1
cdr3_aa: CASSWGQGEGTEAFF
cdr3_nt: TGCGCCAGCAGCTGGGGACAGGGGGAAGGCACTGAAGCTTTCTTT

d_call: TRBD2
clone_size: .
j_call: TRBJ2-1
v_call: TRBV29-1
cdr3_aa: CSVEGLAAYNEQFF
cdr3_nt: TGCAGCGTTGAGGGACTAGCGGCCTACAATGAGCAGTTCTTC

d_call: .
clone_size: .
j_call: TRBJ2-3
v_call: TRBV21-1
cdr3_aa: CASSSITRTGNILADTQYF
cdr3_nt: TGTGCCAGCAGTTCCATAACGCGTACAGGGAATATTCTGGCAGATACGCAGTATTTT

d_call: .
clone_size: few
j_call: TRBJ1-1
v_call: TRBV28
cdr3_aa: CASSSTGLATEAFF
cdr3_nt: TGTGCCAGCAGTTCCACAGGGTTGGCCACTGAAGCTTTCTTT

d_call: TRBD1
clone_size: .
j_call: TRBJ2-2
v_call: TRBV3-1/TRBV3-2
cdr3_aa: CASSHLGTALKTGELFF
cdr3_nt: TGTGCCAGCAGCCACCTGGGGACAGCCCTTAAAACCGGGGAGCTGTTTTTT

d_call: TRBD1
clone_size: .
j_call: TRBJ2-1
v_call: TRBV10-3
cdr3_aa: CAIGTGGSYNEQFF
cdr3_nt: TGTGCCATCGGCACAGGGGGATCCTACAATGAGCAGTTCTTC